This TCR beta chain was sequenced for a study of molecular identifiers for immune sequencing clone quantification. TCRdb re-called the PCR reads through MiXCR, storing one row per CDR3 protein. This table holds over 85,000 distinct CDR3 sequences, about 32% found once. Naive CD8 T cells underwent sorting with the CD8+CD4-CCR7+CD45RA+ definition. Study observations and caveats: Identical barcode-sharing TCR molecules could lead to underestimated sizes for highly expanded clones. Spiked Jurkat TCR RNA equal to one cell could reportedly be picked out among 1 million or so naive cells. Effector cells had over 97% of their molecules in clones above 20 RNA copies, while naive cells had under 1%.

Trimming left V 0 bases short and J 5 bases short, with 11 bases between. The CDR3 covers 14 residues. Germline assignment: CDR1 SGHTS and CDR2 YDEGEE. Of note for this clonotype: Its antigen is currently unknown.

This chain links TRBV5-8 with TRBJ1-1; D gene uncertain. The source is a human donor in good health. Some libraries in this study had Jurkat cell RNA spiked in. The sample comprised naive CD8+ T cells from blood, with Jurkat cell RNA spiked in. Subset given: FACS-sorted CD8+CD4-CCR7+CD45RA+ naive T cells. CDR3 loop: CASSLVGVDTEAFF. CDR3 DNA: TGTGCCAGCAGCTTGGTTGGGGTGGATACTGAAGCTTTCTTT.